These T cell receptor beta chains were read from a single sample in a study of T cells after yellow fever vaccination. TCRdb re-called the 5' RACE reads through MiXCR, storing one row per CDR3 protein. The sample yields about 310,000 distinct CDR3 sequences, roughly 3.5% seen once. The sequencing used PBMCs, collected on the day of the yellow fever booster vaccination. All receptors derive from a man between 18 and 29 years old who received the YFV17D yellow fever vaccine. Each CDR3 is given with its conserved first and last residue. A D gene is named only where the DNA matches it firmly. Clone size, where shown, is once, few, many, or a class for clones that have expanded.

D gene: -
V gene: TRBV18
clone size: many
J gene: TRBJ2-2
CDR3 DNA: TGTGCCAGCTCACCCGATTACACCGGGGAGCTGTTTTTT
CDR3 protein: CASSPDYTGELFF

D gene: -
V gene: TRBV5-1
clone size: -
J gene: TRBJ1-1
CDR3 DNA: TGCGCCAGCAGCTCGGATGGAAGGCTAACGGGGAACACTGAAGCTTTCTTT
CDR3 protein: CASSSDGRLTGNTEAFF

D gene: TRBD1
V gene: TRBV20-1
clone size: few
J gene: TRBJ2-7
CDR3 DNA: TGCAGTGCTCCAGGGGGCTACTACGAGCAGTACTTC
CDR3 protein: CSAPGGYYEQYF

D gene: TRBD2
V gene: TRBV3-1
clone size: many
J gene: TRBJ2-1
CDR3 DNA: TGTGCCAGCAGTAAACTAGCGGGGGGGCGGAGGGAGCAGTTCTTC
CDR3 protein: CASSKLAGGRREQFF

D gene: -
V gene: TRBV18
clone size: few
J gene: TRBJ2-7
CDR3 DNA: TGTGCCAGCTCACCGCCCACGGCCTACGAGCAGTACTTC
CDR3 protein: CASSPPTAYEQYF

D gene: TRBD2
V gene: TRBV2
clone size: few
J gene: TRBJ2-5
CDR3 DNA: TGTGCCAGCAGTGATGGTAGGGAGGGGACCCAGTACTTC
CDR3 protein: CASSDGREGTQYF

D gene: -
V gene: TRBV12-3/TRBV12-4
clone size: many
J gene: TRBJ1-2
CDR3 DNA: TGTGCCAGCAGTTTTAGACAGGCCAGGGGAATCCTCTATGGCTACACCTTC
CDR3 protein: CASSFRQARGILYGYTF

D gene: -
V gene: TRBV20-1
clone size: -
J gene: TRBJ2-3
CDR3 DNA: TGCAGTGTCCGGTTTACCACAGATACGCAGTATTTT
CDR3 protein: CSVRFTTDTQYF

D gene: -
V gene: TRBV7-9
clone size: many
J gene: TRBJ1-3
CDR3 DNA: TGTGCCAGCAGCTTAGTTCGCCCCATGGGAAACACCATATATTTT
CDR3 protein: CASSLVRPMGNTIYF

D gene: -
V gene: TRBV5-1
clone size: -
J gene: TRBJ1-6
CDR3 DNA: TGCGCCAGCTCCCTTGCGGGGGTTGCCTATAATTCACCCCTCCACTTT
CDR3 protein: CASSLAGVAYNSPLHF

D gene: -
V gene: TRBV30
clone size: -
J gene: TRBJ2-3
CDR3 DNA: TGTGCCTGGAAGGTCCGGGCGCGAGGAGATACGCAGTATTTT
CDR3 protein: CAWKVRARGDTQYF

D gene: TRBD2
V gene: TRBV12-3/TRBV12-4
clone size: many
J gene: TRBJ2-1
CDR3 DNA: TGTGCCAGCAGTTTAAGGGTAGCGGGGGGACGGCTCTACAATGAGCAGTTCTTC
CDR3 protein: CASSLRVAGGRLYNEQFF

D gene: -
V gene: TRBV27
clone size: many
J gene: TRBJ2-3
CDR3 DNA: TGTGCCAGCAGTCTTTGGTACACTAGCACAGATACGCAGTATTTT
CDR3 protein: CASSLWYTSTDTQYF

D gene: -
V gene: TRBV29-1
clone size: -
J gene: TRBJ1-2
CDR3 DNA: TGCAGCGTTGAAGATCAGAGGGACTATGGCTACACCTTC
CDR3 protein: CSVEDQRDYGYTF

D gene: -
V gene: TRBV27
clone size: many
J gene: TRBJ2-7
CDR3 DNA: TGTGCCAGCAGCCCCACAGCGTACTCCTACGAGCAGTACTTC
CDR3 protein: CASSPTAYSYEQYF

D gene: TRBD1
V gene: TRBV29-1
clone size: many
J gene: TRBJ2-1
CDR3 DNA: TGCAGCGCCGACGGTCCCGGGACAGGGGACAATGAGCAGTTCTTC
CDR3 protein: CSADGPGTGDNEQFF

D gene: -
V gene: TRBV5-6
clone size: few
J gene: TRBJ2-7
CDR3 DNA: TGTGCCAGCACCCATAGCGGTGGGTCTAAGGAGCAGTACTTC
CDR3 protein: CASTHSGGSKEQYF

D gene: -
V gene: TRBV7-6
clone size: many
J gene: TRBJ1-1
CDR3 DNA: TGTGCCAGCAGCTTGCCTGGACTGAACACTGAAGCTTTCTTT
CDR3 protein: CASSLPGLNTEAFF

D gene: TRBD2
V gene: TRBV7-2
clone size: -
J gene: TRBJ2-2
CDR3 DNA: TGTGCCAGCAGCTTAGGGGTTTGGGACTACCTCACCGGGGAGCTGTTTTTT
CDR3 protein: CASSLGVWDYLTGELFF

D gene: -
V gene: TRBV12-3/TRBV12-4
clone size: many
J gene: TRBJ2-4
CDR3 DNA: TGTGCCAGCAGTACAGGGGCCAAAAACATTCAGTACTTC
CDR3 protein: CASSTGAKNIQYF

D gene: TRBD2
V gene: TRBV19
clone size: few
J gene: TRBJ2-1
CDR3 DNA: TGTGCCAGTAGTATCTCCGGGGGGAGGGGAGCGGGTGAGCAGTTCTTC
CDR3 protein: CASSISGGRGAGEQFF

D gene: -
V gene: TRBV24-1
clone size: many
J gene: TRBJ2-7
CDR3 DNA: TGTGCCACCAGGTTCCGAGGGACCGCCAGCTCCTACGAGCAGTACTTC
CDR3 protein: CATRFRGTASSYEQYF

D gene: -
V gene: TRBV9
clone size: -
J gene: TRBJ1-2
CDR3 DNA: TGTGCCAGCAGCGCCCACGCGGCTAACTATGGCTACACCTTC
CDR3 protein: CASSAHAANYGYTF

D gene: -
V gene: TRBV12-3/TRBV12-4
clone size: many
J gene: TRBJ2-2
CDR3 DNA: TGTGCCAGCACAAGACAGTCGAACACCGGGGAGCTGTTTTTT
CDR3 protein: CASTRQSNTGELFF

D gene: TRBD2
V gene: TRBV6-6
clone size: -
J gene: TRBJ2-1
CDR3 DNA: TGTGCCTCCGGGGGGGGCCCGTACAATGAGCAGTTCTTC
CDR3 protein: CASGGGPYNEQFF

D gene: -
V gene: TRBV7-9
clone size: many
J gene: TRBJ2-2
CDR3 DNA: TGTGCCAGCAGCTTTGGAGGCGGGGAGCTGTTTTTT
CDR3 protein: CASSFGGGELFF

D gene: TRBD1
V gene: TRBV10-3
clone size: many
J gene: TRBJ1-5
CDR3 DNA: TGTGCCATCAGTGAGGACAGGGGAAGTCATGGGGATCAGCCCCAGCATTTT
CDR3 protein: CAISEDRGSHGDQPQHF

D gene: -
V gene: TRBV6-2/TRBV6-3
clone size: -
J gene: TRBJ2-1
CDR3 DNA: TGTGCCAGCAGCAACCGGGGGATCAATGAGCAGTTCTTC
CDR3 protein: CASSNRGINEQFF

D gene: -
V gene: TRBV5-1
clone size: many
J gene: TRBJ2-1
CDR3 DNA: TGCGCCAGCAGCCGGAACAGGGACCCTTCCTACAATGAGCAGTTCTTC
CDR3 protein: CASSRNRDPSYNEQFF

D gene: TRBD1
V gene: TRBV30
clone size: few
J gene: TRBJ1-1
CDR3 DNA: TGTGCCTGGAGTCCTGTCCCGGGACAGGGGATGAACACTGAAGCTTTCTTT
CDR3 protein: CAWSPVPGQGMNTEAFF

D gene: TRBD2
V gene: TRBV7-2
clone size: many
J gene: TRBJ2-2
CDR3 DNA: TGTGCCAGCAGCCCCAGGGCTAGCGGGGCCCCCACCGGGGAGCTGTTTTTT
CDR3 protein: CASSPRASGAPTGELFF